This T cell receptor (beta chain) appears in the sequencing data of a study of blood T cells in healthy people across ages. Of note for this clonotype: Its antigen is still unknown.

The study drew donors from healthy Caucasian individuals in Russia aged roughly 6 to 95. V dropped 5 bases and J dropped 6 bases, with 10 bases sitting between them. The CDR3 runs 13 residues. Regarding the study as a whole: TCR beta diversity tracked closely with naive T cell percentage.

Together with a sample-barcoded 5' primer, a J-beta primer mix was included in a second PCR lasting about 6 to 11 cycles. TCRdb re-called the 5' RACE reads through MiXCR, storing one row per CDR3 protein. This sample carries some 370,000 distinct CDR3 sequences, roughly half of them seen once, and the ten largest clones take under 60%. The chain links TRBV12-3 or TRBV12-4 to TRBJ2-2; D ambiguous. The sample taken for sequencing was blood. The sequence was collected from a man in his fifties or sixties in good health. The CDR3 is CASSVLGPGELFF. The CDR3 region has the DNA TGTGCCAGCAGTGTTTTGGGCCCCGGGGAGCTGTTTTTT.